These 8 T cell receptor beta chains originate from one sample sequenced in a study of prognosis after radiotherapy for stage I lung cancer (TCRdb year 2021). The reads were generated on an Illumina HiSeq 3000. Two rounds of multiplex PCR were used to amplify the TCR beta CDR3 region from genomic DNA. The first PCR round used primers specific to each TRBV and TRBJ gene, and the primer sequences were filed in Chinese patent CN105087789A. TCRdb reprocessing: public reads trimmed at Q25 with fastp, clones called with MiXCR, in-frame beta chains kept. Each entry merges the rows of one CDR3 protein and shows their most common DNA and genes. The sample table contains about 17,000 distinct CDR3 sequences; only one count was recorded for roughly 40% of them. The ten largest clones take up around 42% of the sample. The sample was PBMCs, taken before or after stereotactic body radiation therapy (not recorded which). These receptors came from a donor of 50 years or more with non-small cell lung cancer.

Ten or more counts support this clonotype. V usage is TRBV20-1 and J usage is TRBJ2-1; 10 bases align to TRBD2. CDR3 length: 17 residues. Per the germline V gene, CDR1 is DFQATT and CDR2 is SNEGSKA (reference sequence). Trimming took 3 bases from V and 4 from J; bases not matched to a gene: 12. CDR3 sequence reads: CSASTGLADRTYNEQFF. DNA of the CDR3: TGCAGTGCTAGTACCGGACTAGCGGACCGTACTTACAATGAGCAGTTCTTC.

This chain uses TRBV6-1 with TRBJ2-7; 9 bases line up with TRBD1. The CDR3 is made up of 15 amino acids. Germline values: CDR1 MNHNS, CDR2 SASEGT. Trimming at V came to 4 bases and at J to 8 bases, leaving 12 bases not matched to a gene. CDR3 protein: CASSGAPGQGEKQYF. The CDR3, as DNA: TGTGCCAGCAGTGGGGCTCCGGGACAGGGTGAGAAGCAGTACTTC.

This clonotype occurred many times. This may stem from a read error, because a much larger clone lies one nucleotide away. The rearrangement links TRBV20-1 to TRBJ2-1; no reliable D call. CDR1 is DFQATT, CDR2 SNEGSKA, per germline (reference sequence). CDR3 length: 15 residues. Trimming removed 5 bases at V and 8 bases at J, with 22 bases between. DNA for the CDR3: TGCAGTGCTGACCCATCCAAAGGTCTTAACGATGAGCAGTTCTTC. Encoded protein: CSADPSKGLNDEQFF.

This chain uses TRBV20-1 with TRBJ2-7; weak D call: TRBD2 (5 bases). V was trimmed by 8 bases and J by 3 bases, leaving 11 bases between them. Germline CDR1 and CDR2: DFQATT and SNEGSKA (reference sequence). The CDR3 has 11 amino acids. This chain's CDR3 is CSPSGDYEQYF. The CDR3 DNA sequence: TGCAGTCCCTCCGGGGACTACGAGCAGTACTTC.

This clonotype was recorded at least ten times. The chain combines TRBV3-1 with TRBJ1-5; D might be TRBD1 (6 bases). Germline V CDR1 and CDR2: LGHDT, YNNKEL (reference sequence). The ends were cut back, 4 bases at V and 3 bases at J, with 13 bases in the middle. CDR3 length: 15 residues. CDR3 bases: TGTGCCAGCAGCCCGGGGGGGGCATACAATCAGCCCCAGCATTTT. This codes for CASSPGGAYNQPQHF.

The V gene is TRBV20-1, the J gene TRBJ2-2; D unclear. The germline V and J ends were trimmed by 0 bases and 4 bases, with 6 bases remaining between them. This CDR3 has 13 amino acids. CDR1 is DFQATT and CDR2 is SNEGSKA in the germline V gene (reference sequence). CDR3 in amino acids: CSARDLRTGELFF. CDR3 DNA sequence: TGCAGTGCTAGAGATCTGCGCACCGGGGAGCTGTTTTTT.

A single count supports this clonotype. A much more abundant neighbour one base away suggests this may be a read error. The chain is built from TRBV29-1 and TRBJ2-7; D ambiguous. Trimming shortened V by 8 bases and J by 0 bases, and 14 bases separated the two germline ends. This CDR3 is built from 13 residues. Looked up from germline, CDR1 is SQVTM and CDR2 is ANQGSEA. In DNA, the CDR3 is TGCAGCTTGAATGGGGAAAGCTCCTACGAGCAGTACTTC. Translated: CSLNGESSYEQYF.

V and J are TRBV5-4 and TRBJ2-1, with 12 bases matching TRBD2. Germline V gives CDR1 SGHNT, CDR2 YYREEE (reference sequence). The trim removed 2 bases at V and 8 bases at J, leaving 8 bases unmatched. The CDR3 consists of 16 residues. CDR3 coding DNA: TGTGCCAGCAGCTTATCTAGCGGGAGGGCCTTATATGAGCAGTTCTTC. This codes for CASSLSSGRALYEQFF.